Listed below are T cell receptor beta chains from one sample, sequenced in a study of blood T cell repertoires in COVID-19. TCRdb's table, derived via immunoSEQ multiplex PCR, lists solely in-frame clones and lacks some. In the table there are around 260,000 clones, 91% of which are singletons. Sequences were obtained from peripheral blood. The origin of the receptors is a person aged 18 to 35 with COVID-19, enrolled during active disease. CDR3s include the opening cysteine and the closing phenylalanine or tryptophan. The order of the fields is D gene, V gene, J gene, CDR3 length, CDR3 protein, CDR3 DNA. The D gene is left open where the match is weak.

NA	TRBV2	TRBJ2-1	15	CASSESGRSYNEQFF	TGTGCCAGCAGTGAAAGCGGGCGTTCCTACAATGAGCAGTTCTTC
TRBD1	TRBV25-1	TRBJ2-7	16	CASSGRDRGDPYEQYF	TGTGCCAGCAGTGGAAGGGACAGGGGGGACCCCTACGAGCAGTACTTC
TRBD2	TRBV6-5	TRBJ2-3	16	CASSYSRVAGSDTQYF	TGTGCCAGCAGTTACTCCCGGGTAGCGGGATCCGATACGCAGTATTTT
NA	TRBV13	TRBJ1-1	14	CASSLGAGGTEAFF	TGTGCCAGCAGCTTAGGGGCAGGAGGTACTGAAGCTTTCTTT
NA	TRBV19	TRBJ2-7	13	CASREVGHHEQYF	TGTGCCAGTAGAGAAGTTGGACACCACGAGCAGTACTTC
TRBD1	TRBV9	TRBJ2-1	15	CASSFRDRGTHEQFF	TGTGCCAGCAGCTTCCGGGACAGGGGAACACATGAGCAGTTCTTC
NA	TRBV5-5	TRBJ1-5	17	CASSPTWAPSLNQPQHF	TGTGCCAGCAGCCCCACTTGGGCTCCGTCCCTAAATCAGCCCCAGCATTTT
TRBD2	TRBV13	TRBJ2-5	17	CASSLAAGVLTGETQYF	TGTGCCAGCAGCTTAGCGGCGGGAGTATTGACGGGGGAGACCCAGTACTTC
NA	TRBV19	TRBJ1-2	13	CASTFQGRYGYTF	TGTGCCAGTACCTTTCAGGGGCGCTATGGCTACACCTTC
NA	TRBV28	TRBJ2-1	16	CASSFLPYSTYNEQFF	TGTGCCAGCAGTTTTCTTCCATACTCAACCTACAATGAGCAGTTCTTC
TRBD1	TRBV29-1	TRBJ2-2	16	CSVLPTGGCGHRGAVF	TGCAGCGTCCTACCTACAGGGGGCTGTGGACACCGGGGAGCTGTTTTT
TRBD2	TRBV5-1	TRBJ2-3	16	CASSPGLAGDIDTQYF	TGCGCCAGCAGCCCGGGACTAGCGGGAGACATAGATACGCAGTATTTT
TRBD1	TRBV28	TRBJ1-2	13	CASMNRGLGGYTF	TGTGCCAGCATGAACAGGGGGCTAGGAGGCTACACCTTC
TRBD2	TRBV5-6	TRBJ2-7	14	CASSQRGMGYEQYF	TGTGCCAGCAGCCAGCGGGGTATGGGGTACGAGCAGTACTTC
TRBD2	TRBV7-9	TRBJ2-3	17	CASRHSLAGGSTDTQYF	TGTGCCAGCAGGCATTCACTAGCGGGAGGTTCCACAGATACGCAGTATTTT
TRBD2	TRBV7-8	TRBJ2-3	17	CASSYGKAGGYQDTQYF	TGTGCCAGCAGCTATGGAAAAGCGGGAGGGTATCAAGATACGCAGTATTTT
TRBD2	TRBV6-6	TRBJ2-7	13	CASSRLARYEQYF	TGTGCCAGCAGCCGACTAGCGAGATACGAGCAGTACTTC
TRBD2	TRBV7-8	TRBJ2-5	17	CASSFWTSGSREETQYF	TGTGCCAGCAGCTTCTGGACTAGCGGGAGTAGGGAAGAGACCCAGTACTTC
NA	TRBV20-1	TRBJ1-2	10	CSAADYGYTF	TGCAGTGCGGCGGACTATGGCTACACCTTC
NA	TRBV18	TRBJ2-1	13	CASSRASYNEQFF	TGTGCCAGCTCAAGAGCTTCCTACAATGAGCAGTTCTTC
TRBD2	TRBV7-9	TRBJ2-7	15	CASSLAGGGDYEQYF	TGTGCCAGCAGCTTAGCCGGGGGAGGGGACTACGAGCAGTACTTC
TRBD1	TRBV2	TRBJ2-3	16	CASKVWDRGPADTQYF	TGTGCCAGCAAAGTGTGGGACAGGGGACCGGCAGATACGCAGTATTTT
NA	TRBV27	TRBJ2-1	15	CASSLGAPPYNEQFF	TGTGCCAGCAGTTTAGGAGCGCCACCTTACAATGAGCAGTTCTTC
TRBD1	TRBV27	TRBJ1-1	17	CASSAGTGGFRNTEAFF	TGTGCCAGCAGTGCGGGGACAGGGGGTTTTAGGAACACTGAAGCTTTCTTT
NA	TRBV3-1/TRBV3-2	TRBJ2-5	15	CASSQDVGRQRAQYF	TGTGCCAGCAGCCAAGATGTCGGTCGTCAGCGGGCCCAGTACTTC
TRBD1	TRBV4-1	TRBJ2-7	14	CASSHDRGSYEQYF	TGCGCCAGCAGCCATGACAGGGGATCCTACGAGCAGTACTTC
NA	TRBV9	TRBJ2-1	14	CASSVESSYNEQFF	TGTGCCAGCAGCGTAGAGAGCTCCTACAATGAGCAGTTCTTC
TRBD2	TRBV29-1	TRBJ2-3	16	CSVLAGLVTSTDTQYF	TGCAGCGTTCTAGCGGGCCTAGTTACTAGCACAGATACGCAGTATTTT
NA	TRBV19	TRBJ1-1	14	CASSPQGMNTEAFF	TGTGCCAGTAGCCCTCAGGGAATGAACACTGAAGCTTTCTTT
NA	TRBV19	TRBJ1-2	13	CASQTGANYGYTF	TGTGCCAGTCAGACAGGCGCTAACTATGGCTACACCTTC
TRBD2	TRBV10-3	TRBJ2-5	14	CAISDLREGETQYF	TGTGCCATCAGTGACCTCAGGGAGGGCGAGACCCAGTACTTC
NA	TRBV4-1	TRBJ2-3	14	CASSQAVSTDTQYF	TGCGCCAGCAGCCAAGCGGTTAGCACAGATACGCAGTATTTT
TRBD2	TRBV7-2	TRBJ2-5	16	CASSLLAGGTQETQYF	TGTGCCAGCAGCTTGCTAGCGGGAGGGACCCAGGAGACCCAGTACTTC
NA	TRBV6-5	TRBJ2-2	12	CASLGDTGELFF	TGTGCCAGCCTAGGGGACACCGGGGAGCTGTTTTTT
NA	TRBV6-5	TRBJ2-2	11	CASVLAWELFF	TGTGCCAGCGTCCTAGCGTGGGAGCTGTTTTTT
NA	TRBV7-9	TRBJ1-1	13	CASSLYSVPEAFF	TGTGCCAGCAGCTTATATTCCGTTCCTGAAGCTTTCTTT
NA	TRBV19	TRBJ2-1	17	CASSIVGAGEIYNEQFF	TGTGCCAGTAGTATAGTTGGAGCGGGTGAAATTTACAATGAGCAGTTCTTC
NA	TRBV28	TRBJ2-3	16	CASRPRTDTITDTQYF	TGTGCCAGCAGGCCTAGGACAGACACGATCACAGATACGCAGTATTTT
TRBD1	TRBV11-2	TRBJ1-1	14	CASSSGTGVAEAFF	TGTGCCAGCAGCTCCGGGACAGGGGTCGCTGAAGCTTTCTTT
TRBD1	TRBV6-5	TRBJ2-7	16	CASSYSSGQGSYEQYF	TGTGCCAGCAGTTACTCGTCGGGACAGGGGTCCTACGAGCAGTACTTC
TRBD1	TRBV5-4	TRBJ2-7	15	CASSLAVGQVYEQYF	TGTGCCAGCAGCTTGGCCGTGGGACAGGTTTACGAGCAGTACTTC
TRBD2	TRBV4-2	TRBJ2-5	14	CASSQGLAGETQYF	TGTGCCAGCAGCCAGGGACTAGCGGGAGAGACCCAGTACTTC